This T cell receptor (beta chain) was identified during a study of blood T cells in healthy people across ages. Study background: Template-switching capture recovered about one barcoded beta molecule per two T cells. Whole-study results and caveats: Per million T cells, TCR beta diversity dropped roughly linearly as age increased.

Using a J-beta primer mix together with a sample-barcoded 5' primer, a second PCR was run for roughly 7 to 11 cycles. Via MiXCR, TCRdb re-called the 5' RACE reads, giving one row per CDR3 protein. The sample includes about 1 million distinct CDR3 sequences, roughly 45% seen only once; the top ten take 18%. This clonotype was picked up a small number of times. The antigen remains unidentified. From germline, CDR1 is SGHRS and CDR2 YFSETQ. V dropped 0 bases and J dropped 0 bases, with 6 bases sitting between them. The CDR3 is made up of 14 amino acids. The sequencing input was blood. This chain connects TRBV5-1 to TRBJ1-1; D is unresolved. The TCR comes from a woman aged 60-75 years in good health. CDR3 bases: TGCGCCAGCAGCTTGGAGTTACTGAACACTGAAGCTTTCTTT. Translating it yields CASSLELLNTEAFF. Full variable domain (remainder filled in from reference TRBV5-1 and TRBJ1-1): KAGVTQTPRYLIKTRGQQVTLSCSPISGHRSVSWYQQTPGQGLQFLFEYFSETQRNKGNFPGRFSGRQFSNSRSEMNVSTLELGDSALYLCASSLELLNTEAFFGQGTRLTVV.